This T cell receptor beta chain originates from a study of graft-versus-host responses after intestinal transplantation. The study, taken as a whole, reports: Recipient bone marrow held GvH clones, some seen earlier in ileum or blood. Peak levels of circulating GvH clones tracked with early post-transplant HvG declines. The presence of high graft-versus-host to host-versus-graft clonal ratios in allografts characterized patients with graft-donor T cell macrochimerism.

A word on this clone: What it binds is unknown.

V was pared by 6 bases and J by 4 bases, with 15 bases between. Germline CDR1 reads MNHEY; CDR2 reads SVGAGI. The CDR3 loop spans 14 amino acids. The data were produced by immunoSEQ multiplex PCR, yet TCRdb's version contains in-frame clones alone and is incomplete. The sample lists 95,000 to 110,000 clones; more than 85% were seen once. The receptor was derived from a human donor who received an intestinal transplant. The genes are TRBV6-5 and TRBJ1-1, with a tentative D call TRBD1 (5 bases). The material was unstimulated CD8+ T cells sorted from spleen or lymph node cells, obtained before intestinal transplant. CDR3 DNA: TGTGCCAGCAGCCGCGGGGCGCTGGGCACTGAAGCTTTCTTT. Protein product: CASSRGALGTEAFF.